These T cell receptor beta chains were read from a single sample in a study of human T cells and chemical hapten exposure. TCRdb reprocessed the 5' RACE reads with MiXCR, giving one entry per CDR3 protein. The sample consists of 65,000 to 95,000 distinct CDR3 sequences, approximately 8% of them appearing once. The receptors shown here come from a male donor in good health. Each CDR3 is given with its conserved first and last residue. Each record gives: J gene, D gene, clone size, V gene, CDR3 protein, CDR3 DNA. D genes are given only for firm matches. Size is stated for part of the rows, as once, few or many counts, or as a class when the clone is expanded.

>TRBJ2-5|TRBD2|-|TRBV7-9
CASSLAAVAGETQYF
TGTGCCAGCAGCTTAGCCGCGGTAGCGGGAGAGACCCAGTACTTC
>TRBJ2-7|TRBD2|-|TRBV6-5
CASSLAGDDYEQYF
TGTGCCAGCAGTTTGGCGGGGGACGATTACGAGCAGTACTTC
>TRBJ2-2|TRBD2|few|TRBV29-1
CSVGGERERTGELFF
TGCAGCGTTGGGGGCGAGCGGGAGCGGACCGGGGAGCTGTTTTTT
>TRBJ2-7|-|many|TRBV6-2/TRBV6-3
CASSRDGPYEQYF
TGTGCCAGCAGTCGAGACGGCCCCTACGAGCAGTACTTC
>TRBJ1-5|-|-|TRBV20-1
CSARADSNQPQHF
TGCAGTGCTAGAGCCGACAGTAATCAGCCCCAGCATTTT
>TRBJ2-7|-|many|TRBV5-4
CASSSNSDAYEQYF
TGTGCCAGCAGCAGTAATAGTGACGCGTACGAGCAGTACTTC
>TRBJ2-2|-|-|TRBV12-3/TRBV12-4
CASTLLGPGELFF
TGTGCCAGCACTTTACTGGGCCCTGGGGAGCTGTTTTTT
>TRBJ2-1|TRBD1|-|TRBV5-1
CASSLSGTGENEQFF
TGCGCCAGCAGCTTGTCCGGGACAGGGGAGAATGAGCAGTTCTTC
>TRBJ2-3|TRBD2|few|TRBV7-2
CASSLESGLAGQRLAQYF
TGTGCCAGCAGCTTAGAATCCGGACTAGCGGGCCAGCGTCTTGCGCAGTATTTT
>TRBJ2-7|-|-|TRBV29-1
CSVVDTAYEQYF
TGCAGCGTTGTAGACACTGCTTACGAGCAGTACTTC
>TRBJ1-2|-|-|TRBV6-1
CASRSGPSYGYTF
TGTGCCAGCAGATCAGGGCCGTCCTATGGCTACACCTTC
>TRBJ1-1|-|-|TRBV4-3
CASSQDPGMGTEAFF
TGCGCCAGCAGCCAAGATCCGGGTATGGGGACTGAAGCTTTCTTT
>TRBJ2-7|TRBD2|-|TRBV11-3
CASSPRGGSAYEQYF
TGTGCCAGCAGCCCCCGGGGAGGGTCCGCCTACGAGCAGTACTTC
>TRBJ1-2|TRBD1|many|TRBV29-1
CSVEGGTENYGYTF
TGCAGCGTTGAAGGGGGGACAGAGAACTATGGCTACACCTTC
>TRBJ1-2|-|many|TRBV20-1
CSASLSGGYTF
TGCAGTGCTAGTCTCTCAGGCGGCTACACCTTC
>TRBJ2-3|-|few|TRBV27
CASLGTDTQYF
TGTGCCAGCCTCGGCACAGATACGCAGTATTTT
>TRBJ1-5|-|few|TRBV7-2
CASSLGRQGNQPQHF
TGTGCCAGCAGCTTAGGCCGGCAGGGAAATCAGCCCCAGCATTTT
>TRBJ2-3|-|-|TRBV5-1
CASSPETDTQYF
TGCGCCAGCAGCCCGGAAACAGATACGCAGTATTTT
>TRBJ1-1|-|few|TRBV7-2
CASSLVHLNTEAFF
TGTGCCAGCAGCTTAGTCCATCTGAACACTGAAGCTTTCTTT
>TRBJ2-3|-|many|TRBV10-3
CAISQRDTDTQYF
TGTGCCATCAGTCAACGGGACACAGATACGCAGTATTTT
>TRBJ2-7|-|many|TRBV11-2
CASSLGGGTYEQYF
TGTGCCAGCAGCTTAGGAGGCGGAACCTACGAGCAGTACTTC
>TRBJ2-7|-|many|TRBV6-6
CASSSGASYEQYF
TGTGCCAGCAGTTCCGGGGCCTCCTACGAGCAGTACTTC
>TRBJ2-3|TRBD2|few|TRBV29-1
CSVEGALAGVLDTQYF
TGCAGCGTTGAGGGGGCGCTAGCGGGGGTGTTAGATACGCAGTATTTT
>TRBJ2-7|TRBD2|many|TRBV12-3/TRBV12-4
CASRGSGGALEQYF
TGTGCCAGCAGGGGAAGCGGGGGGGCTTTGGAGCAGTACTTC
>TRBJ1-5|TRBD1|-|TRBV7-2
CDSSRTGKNQPQHF
TGTGACAGCAGCCGGACAGGGAAAAATCAGCCCCAGCATTTT
>TRBJ2-7|TRBD1|-|TRBV10-3
CAIRTGTGTTASHEQYF
TGTGCCATCAGGACAGGGACCGGGACAACCGCCTCCCACGAGCAGTACTTC
>TRBJ2-1|-|many|TRBV11-2
CASSDQGGNEQFF
TGTGCCAGCAGCGATCAGGGGGGGAATGAGCAGTTCTTC
>TRBJ1-2|TRBD1|-|TRBV27
CASSSGTGGYGYTF
TGTGCCAGCAGTTCCGGGACAGGGGGCTATGGCTACACCTTC
>TRBJ2-7|-|many|TRBV6-2/TRBV6-3
CASRTGQSSSYEQYF
TGTGCCAGCAGGACCGGACAGAGCAGCTCCTACGAGCAGTACTTC
>TRBJ2-6|-|many|TRBV20-1
CSAPSGANVLTF
TGCAGTGCCCCCTCTGGGGCCAACGTCCTGACTTTC
>TRBJ1-2|-|few|TRBV7-9
CASSLAPREGLARTF
TGTGCCAGCAGCTTAGCCCCCAGGGAGGGTTTAGCGAGGACCTTC
>TRBJ1-2|TRBD1|-|TRBV20-1
CSAREPGTDGYTF
TGCAGTGCTAGGGAACCCGGGACAGATGGCTACACCTTC
>TRBJ2-1|-|few|TRBV18
CASSPGRNGDEQFF
TGTGCCAGCTCACCCGGGAGAAACGGGGATGAGCAGTTCTTC
>TRBJ2-7|-|many|TRBV4-2
CASSRWRAAYEQYF
TGTGCCAGCAGCCGTTGGAGGGCAGCCTACGAGCAGTACTTC
>TRBJ2-3|TRBD2|few|TRBV20-1
CSARVLAVTDTQYF
TGCAGTGCTAGGGTGCTAGCGGTCACAGATACGCAGTATTTT
>TRBJ2-3|TRBD1|-|TRBV5-6
CASSLGGQGLADTQYF
TGTGCCAGCAGCTTGGGGGGACAGGGTCTTGCAGATACGCAGTATTTT
>TRBJ2-1|-|many|TRBV2
CASSEGQGTYNEQFF
TGTGCCAGCAGTGAAGGCCAGGGAACCTACAATGAGCAGTTCTTC
>TRBJ2-7|-|many|TRBV11-2
CASSLLVVGGGNSYEQYF
TGTGCCAGCAGCTTACTGGTAGTGGGTGGCGGGAACTCCTACGAGCAGTACTTC
>TRBJ1-1|-|few|TRBV11-1
CASSLGWRYEAFF
TGTGCCAGCAGCTTAGGGTGGCGGTATGAAGCTTTCTTT
>TRBJ2-7|-|-|TRBV7-8
CASSLTRSSYEQYF
TGTGCCAGCAGCTTAACCCGGAGCTCCTACGAGCAGTACTTC
>TRBJ2-6|-|many|TRBV6-1
CASRKGITGANVLTF
TGTGCCAGCCGGAAGGGAATCACTGGGGCCAACGTCCTGACTTTC